The 16 T cell receptor beta chains given below trace back to one sample, sequenced in a study of shared clonotypes between healthy human individuals. Generated by immunoSEQ multiplex PCR, the TCRdb table keeps only in-frame clones and is missing some. In the table there are approximately 400,000 clones, 90% to 98% of which are singletons. The sequenced sample consisted of memory CD8+ T cells sorted from blood. Documented subset: CD45RO+ cells pooled with CCR7-negative TemRA cells. Receptors originate from a man aged 30-40 years in good health.

The gene calls are TRBV11-2 and TRBJ2-3; 7 bases agree with TRBD2. J gave up 7 bases and V 3 bases, and 10 bases lay outside the gene matches. From germline, CDR1 is SGHAT and CDR2 FQNNGV. The CDR3 runs to 15 residues. DNA of the CDR3: TGTGCCAGCAGCTTGCTACGGGAGGCCGCTTATACGCAGTATTTT. Its protein product is CASSLLREAAYTQYF. Variable domain in full (rest from reference TRBV11-2 and TRBJ2-3): EAGVAQSPRYKIIEKRQSVAFWCNPISGHATLYWYQQILGQGPKLLIQFQNNGVVDDSQLPKDRFSAERLKGVDSTLKIQPAKLEDSAVYLCASSLLREAAYTQYFGPGTRLTVL.

This rearrangement joins TRBV6-5 to TRBJ2-3; D is possibly TRBD2 (7 bases). The V gene lost 4 bases and the J gene lost 7 bases, with 21 bases spanning the gap. The germline CDR1 and CDR2 sequences are MNHEY and SVGAGI. CDR3 length equals 16 residues. This CDR3 reads CASSLRSGKGGHTQYF. Here the CDR3 DNA reads TGTGCCAGCAGTTTAAGAAGCGGGAAAGGGGGGCATACGCAGTATTTT.

The chain employs TRBV5-4 and TRBJ2-2; D not resolved. Trimming pared 0 bases from V and 4 bases from J, leaving 10 bases between. Germline V lookup: CDR1 SGHNT, CDR2 YYREEE (reference sequence). The CDR3 contains 15 residues. This CDR3 reads CASSLGARVTGELFF. The CDR3 coding sequence is TGTGCCAGCAGCTTGGGGGCGCGTGTCACCGGGGAGCTGTTTTTT. Full variable domain (missing parts from reference TRBV5-4 and TRBJ2-2): ETGVTQSPTHLIKTRGQQVTLRCSSQSGHNTVSWYQQALGQGPQFIFQYYREEENGRGNFPPRFSGLQFPNYSSELNVNALELDDSALYLCASSLGARVTGELFFGEGSRLTVL.

The chain employs TRBV7-2 and TRBJ1-2, with 8 bases that match TRBD1. The CDR3 runs 14 residues. CDR1 is SGHTA and CDR2 is FQGNSA in the germline V gene. V gave up 2 bases and J gave up 4 bases; unmatched junction bases: 3. CDR3 nucleotide sequence: TGTGCCAGCAGCTTAATTACAGGGGGCTATGGCTACACCTTC. Amino acid sequence: CASSLITGGYGYTF. The variable domain in full, completed from reference TRBV7-2 and TRBJ1-2, reads GAGVSQSPSNKVTEKGKDVELRCDPISGHTALYWYRQSLGQGLEFLIYFQGNSAPDKSGLPSDRFSAERTGGSVSTLTIQRTQQEDSAVYLCASSLITGGYGYTFGSGTRLTVV.

The gene calls are TRBV7-3 and TRBJ2-4, with D possibly being TRBD2 (7 bases). CDR1 SGHTA and CDR2 FQGTGA come from the germline V gene. The CDR3 is made up of 15 amino acids. The V gene lost 4 bases and the J gene lost 8 bases, with 18 bases spanning the gap. The CDR3 DNA reads TGTGCCAGCAGCTACGCCCCGGGGGGCTTGGACATTCAGTACTTC. As protein: CASSYAPGGLDIQYF. Combining the CDR3 with reference TRBV7-3 and TRBJ2-4 gives the whole variable domain GAGVSQTPSNKVTEKGKYVELRCDPISGHTALYWYRQSLGQGPEFLIYFQGTGAADDSGLPNDRFFAVRPEGSVSTLKIQRTERGDSAVYLCASSYAPGGLDIQYFGAGTRLSVL.

The chain recombines TRBV27 with TRBJ2-7; D may be TRBD1 (5 bases). V was cut by 3 bases and J by 3 bases, with 15 bases left in between. The CDR3 covers 15 residues. CDR1 is MNHEY and CDR2 is SMNVEV in the germline V gene (reference sequence). The CDR3 sequence is CASSLMAGLFYEQYF. The DNA of the CDR3 is TGTGCCAGCAGTTTGATGGCAGGGCTATTCTACGAGCAGTACTTC.

The rearrangement uses TRBV30 and TRBJ1-2; D is undetermined. The germline gives CDR1 GTSNPN, CDR2 SVGIG (reference sequence). With 1 base removed from V and 4 bases from J, the gap between germline ends came to 4 bases. This CDR3 comprises 11 residues. CDR3 residues: CAWSGFYGYTF. The CDR3 DNA reads TGTGCCTGGAGTGGGTTCTATGGCTACACCTTC.

J is TRBJ1-5 and V is TRBV6-1, with 7 bases that match TRBD1. The ends lost 4 bases at V and 2 bases at J; junction bases unmatched: 2. CDR3 size: 14 residues. CDR1 and CDR2 (germline): MNHNS, SASEGT. The CDR3 is CASSARGGNQPQHF. CDR3 coding DNA: TGTGCCAGCAGTGCCAGGGGGGGCAATCAGCCCCAGCATTTT.

The chain has TRBV6-6 and TRBJ2-5, with D possibly matching TRBD1 (5 bases). From germline, CDR1 is MNHNY and CDR2 SVGAGI (reference sequence). V was clipped by 8 bases and J by 1 base, with 20 bases between them. The CDR3 sequence is 16 residues long. CDR3 in amino acids: CASWSHFGQGQETQYF. CDR3 DNA sequence: TGTGCCAGCTGGTCCCACTTTGGGCAGGGCCAAGAGACCCAGTACTTC.

The chain carries TRBV4-1 and TRBJ2-7; TRBD1 matches at 8 bases. J gave up 4 bases and V 1 base, and 0 bases lay outside the gene matches. Looked up from germline, CDR1 is MGHRA and CDR2 is YSYEKL. This CDR3 region has 13 residues. CDR3: CASSQGTGYEQYF. For the CDR3, the DNA is TGCGCCAGCAGCCAAGGGACAGGGTACGAGCAGTACTTC.

This clone occurred a few times. The chain is built from TRBV20-1 and TRBJ1-1, with unresolved D. Trimming took off 4 bases at V and 0 bases at J, with 0 bases between the two ends. Germline V gene lookup returns CDR1 DFQATT and CDR2 SNEGSKA (reference sequence). The CDR3 totals 10 residues. The CDR3 nucleotides read TGCAGTGCTATGAACACTGAAGCTTTCTTT. Protein sequence: CSAMNTEAFF.

The chain recombines TRBV18 with TRBJ2-2; a weak D match, TRBD2 (5 bases). Germline CDR1 reads KGHSH; CDR2 reads LQKENI. V was clipped by 0 bases and J by 2 bases, with 10 bases between them. The CDR3 extends over 16 amino acids. DNA for the CDR3: TGTGCCAGCTCACCACCCAGTCGGGGTAACACCGGGGAGCTGTTTTTT. It specifies CASSPPSRGNTGELFF. The variable domain in full, completed from reference TRBV18 and TRBJ2-2, reads NAGVMQNPRHLVRRRGQEARLRCSPMKGHSHVYWYRQLPEEGLKFMVYLQKENIIDESGMPKERFSAEFPKEGPSILRIQQVVRGDSAAYFCASSPPSRGNTGELFFGEGSRLTVL.

The rearrangement uses TRBV2 and TRBJ2-7; a weak D match, TRBD2 (5 bases). This CDR3 is built from 14 residues. Per germline, CDR1 SNHLY and CDR2 FYNNEI. V was cut by 11 bases and J by 7 bases, with 24 bases left in between. The CDR3 nucleotides read TGTGCCTCCTCCGAAGCGGTATCTACGTTAGAGCAGTACTTC. This sequence encodes CASSEAVSTLEQYF.

The rearrangement uses TRBV20-1 and TRBJ1-2; no clear D. The CDR3 length is 11 residues. Germline assignment: CDR1 DFQATT and CDR2 SNEGSKA (reference sequence). Deletions cut 0 bases from V and 6 bases from J, with 5 bases between. In nucleotides, the CDR3 is TGCAGTGCTAGAGAAGCTAATGGCTACACCTTC. This translates into CSAREANGYTF.

The count of this clone is one. The chain couples TRBV25-1 to TRBJ2-1, with D possibly matching TRBD2 (6 bases). The germline V and J ends were trimmed by 6 bases and 7 bases, with 16 bases remaining between them. CDR3 length: 14 amino acids. In germline, CDR1 is MGHDK, CDR2 SYGVNS. The CDR3 sequence is CASSPPGLFNEQFF. As DNA, the CDR3 is TGTGCCAGCAGCCCACCGGGACTCTTTAATGAGCAGTTCTTC.

The CDR3 nucleotides read TGCGCCAGCAGCTTGGAGGGGGGTTTCTCCTACAATGAGCAGTTCTTC. Residues: CASSLEGGFSYNEQFF. This rearrangement joins TRBV5-1 to TRBJ2-1; possibly TRBD1 or TRBD2 for D (6 bases each). The CDR3 consists of 16 residues. V lost 0 bases and J 0 bases, leaving 10 bases between the germline ends. Per germline, CDR1 SGHRS and CDR2 YFSETQ.